The clone carrying this T cell receptor (beta chain) was detected many times. Its cognate antigen is unknown. One entry per CDR3 protein, called by TCRdb with MiXCR from the 5' RACE reads. The data contain approximately 38,000 distinct CDR3 sequences, 2.5% to 3% of them singletons. Trimming took 0 bases from V and 2 from J, leaving 8 bases between them. Germline V lookup: CDR1 SGDLS, CDR2 YYNGEE. CDR3 length: 14 amino acids. This sample stems from a study of CD8 T cells in ankylosing spondylitis. Regarding the study as a whole: In ankylosing spondylitis blood, a motif of seven to nine highly homologous TCR beta variants appeared characteristic.

The chain combines TRBV9 with TRBJ1-1, with no clear D. Specimen: blood, either unsorted or a sorted T cell fraction (not recorded which). The clonotype originates from a male donor with ankylosing spondylitis or in good health (not recorded which). The chain's CDR3 is CASSVAPGNTEAFF. The CDR3 DNA sequence: TGTGCCAGCAGCGTAGCTCCAGGTAACACTGAAGCTTTCTTT. The complete variable domain, with remaining parts taken from reference TRBV9 and TRBJ1-1, reads DSGVTQTPKHLITATGQRVTLRCSPRSGDLSVYWYQQSLDQGLQFLIQYYNGEERAKGNILERFSAQQFPDLHSELNLSSLELGDSALYFCASSVAPGNTEAFFGQGTRLTVV.